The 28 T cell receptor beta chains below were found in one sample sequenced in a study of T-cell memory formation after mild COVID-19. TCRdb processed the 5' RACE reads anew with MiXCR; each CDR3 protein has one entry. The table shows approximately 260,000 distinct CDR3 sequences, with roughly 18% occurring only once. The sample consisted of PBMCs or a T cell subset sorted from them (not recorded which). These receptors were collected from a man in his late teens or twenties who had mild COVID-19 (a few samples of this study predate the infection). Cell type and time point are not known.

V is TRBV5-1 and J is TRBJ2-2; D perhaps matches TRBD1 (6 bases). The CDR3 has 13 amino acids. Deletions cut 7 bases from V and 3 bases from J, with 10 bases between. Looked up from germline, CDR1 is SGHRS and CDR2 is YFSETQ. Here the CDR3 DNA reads TGCGCCAGCCGGGACATCGACACCGGGGAGCTGTTTTTT. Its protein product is CASRDIDTGELFF.

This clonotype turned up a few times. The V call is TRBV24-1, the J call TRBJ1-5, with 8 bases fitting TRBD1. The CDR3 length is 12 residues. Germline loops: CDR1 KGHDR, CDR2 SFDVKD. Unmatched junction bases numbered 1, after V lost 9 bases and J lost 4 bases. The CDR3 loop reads CATGQGNQPQHF. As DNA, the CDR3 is TGTGCCACCGGACAGGGAAATCAGCCCCAGCATTTT.

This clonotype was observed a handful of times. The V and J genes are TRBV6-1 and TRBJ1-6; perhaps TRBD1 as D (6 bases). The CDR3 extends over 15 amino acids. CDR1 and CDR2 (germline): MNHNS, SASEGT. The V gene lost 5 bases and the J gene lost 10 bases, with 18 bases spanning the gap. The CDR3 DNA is TGTGCCAGCAGTCATGACAGGACCGTACAGTCACCCCTCCACTTT. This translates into CASSHDRTVQSPLHF.

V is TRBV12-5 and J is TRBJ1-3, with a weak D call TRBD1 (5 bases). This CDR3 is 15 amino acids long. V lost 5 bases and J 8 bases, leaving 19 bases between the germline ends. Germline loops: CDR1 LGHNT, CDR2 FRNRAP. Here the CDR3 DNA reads TGTGCTAGTGGTCCCCCGCCGGACAAGGAAGACACCATATATTTT. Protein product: CASGPPPDKEDTIYF.

The CDR3 DNA sequence: TGTGCCAGCAGCAAAAGGAGAAACACTGAAGCTTTCTTT. Its protein product is CASSKRRNTEAFF. The chain joins TRBV21-1 to TRBJ1-1. TRBV21-1 is a recognized pseudogene. CDR3 length: 13 residues.

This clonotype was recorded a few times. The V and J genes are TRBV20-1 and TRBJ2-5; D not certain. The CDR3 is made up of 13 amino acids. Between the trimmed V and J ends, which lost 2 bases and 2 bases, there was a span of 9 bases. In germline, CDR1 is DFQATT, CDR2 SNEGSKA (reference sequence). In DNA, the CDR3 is TGCAGTGCTAGACTACTACATCAAGAGACCCAGTACTTC. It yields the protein CSARLLHQETQYF.

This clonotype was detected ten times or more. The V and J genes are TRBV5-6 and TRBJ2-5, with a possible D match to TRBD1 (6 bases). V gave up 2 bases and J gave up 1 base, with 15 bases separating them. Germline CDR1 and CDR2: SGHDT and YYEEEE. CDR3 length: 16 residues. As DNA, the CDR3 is TGTGCCAGCAGCTTTTGGGGGCCGAACTTCCAAGAGACCCAGTACTTC. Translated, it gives CASSFWGPNFQETQYF.

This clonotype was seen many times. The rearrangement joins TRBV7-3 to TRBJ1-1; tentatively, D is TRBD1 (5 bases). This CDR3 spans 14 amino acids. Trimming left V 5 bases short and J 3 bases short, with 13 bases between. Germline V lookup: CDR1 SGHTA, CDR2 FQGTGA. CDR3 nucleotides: TGTGCCAGCAGCCCCGGTGGGGGATACACTGAAGCTTTCTTT. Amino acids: CASSPGGGYTEAFF.

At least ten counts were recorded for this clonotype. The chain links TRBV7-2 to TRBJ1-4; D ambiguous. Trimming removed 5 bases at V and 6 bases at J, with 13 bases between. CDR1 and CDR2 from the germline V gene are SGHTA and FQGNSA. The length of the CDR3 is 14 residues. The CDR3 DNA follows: TGTGCCAGCAGCAACCAGAAAGGGCATGAAAAACTGTTTTTT. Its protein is CASSNQKGHEKLFF. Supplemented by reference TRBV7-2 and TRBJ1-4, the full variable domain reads GAGVSQSPSNKVTEKGKDVELRCDPISGHTALYWYRQSLGQGLEFLIYFQGNSAPDKSGLPSDRFSAERTGGSVSTLTIQRTQQEDSAVYLCASSNQKGHEKLFFGSGTQLSVL.

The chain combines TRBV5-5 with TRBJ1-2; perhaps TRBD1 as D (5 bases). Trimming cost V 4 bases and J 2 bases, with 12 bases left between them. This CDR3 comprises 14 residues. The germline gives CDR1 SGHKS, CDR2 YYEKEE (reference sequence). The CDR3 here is CASSLIAGNYGYTF. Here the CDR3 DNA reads TGTGCCAGCAGCCTAATTGCAGGGAACTATGGCTACACCTTC.

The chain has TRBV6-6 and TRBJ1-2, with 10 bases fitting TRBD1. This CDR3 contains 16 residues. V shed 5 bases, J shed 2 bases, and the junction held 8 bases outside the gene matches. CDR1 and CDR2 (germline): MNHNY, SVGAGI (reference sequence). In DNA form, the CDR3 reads TGTGCCAGCAGTCGGGGGGACAGGGGTAGGAACTATGGCTACACCTTC. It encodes CASSRGDRGRNYGYTF.

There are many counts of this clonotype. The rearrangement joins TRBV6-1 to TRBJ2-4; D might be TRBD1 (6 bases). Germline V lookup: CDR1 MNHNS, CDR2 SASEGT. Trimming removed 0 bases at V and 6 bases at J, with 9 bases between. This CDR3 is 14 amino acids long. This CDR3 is CASSEAGGGNIQYF. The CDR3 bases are TGTGCCAGCAGTGAAGCTGGGGGCGGAAACATTCAGTACTTC.

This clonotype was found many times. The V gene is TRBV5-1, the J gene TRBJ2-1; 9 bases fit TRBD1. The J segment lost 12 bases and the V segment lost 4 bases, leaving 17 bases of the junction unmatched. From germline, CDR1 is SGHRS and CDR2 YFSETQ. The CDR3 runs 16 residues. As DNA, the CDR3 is TGCGCCAGCAGCACCCCGGACAGGGGAGCAACTTCTGCGCAGTTCTTC. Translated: CASSTPDRGATSAQFF.

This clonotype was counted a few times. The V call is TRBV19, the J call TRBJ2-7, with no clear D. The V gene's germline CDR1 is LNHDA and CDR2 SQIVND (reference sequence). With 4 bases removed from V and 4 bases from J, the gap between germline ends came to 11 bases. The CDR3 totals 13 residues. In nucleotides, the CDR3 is TGTGCCAGTAGTACCATCACTCGTTACGAGCAGTACTTC. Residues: CASSTITRYEQYF.

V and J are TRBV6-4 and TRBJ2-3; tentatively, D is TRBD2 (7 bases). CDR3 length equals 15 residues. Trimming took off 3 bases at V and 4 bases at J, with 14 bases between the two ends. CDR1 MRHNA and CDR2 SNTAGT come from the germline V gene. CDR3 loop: CASSDIAGAADTQYF. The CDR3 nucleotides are TGTGCCAGCAGTGATATCGCGGGGGCCGCAGATACGCAGTATTTT.

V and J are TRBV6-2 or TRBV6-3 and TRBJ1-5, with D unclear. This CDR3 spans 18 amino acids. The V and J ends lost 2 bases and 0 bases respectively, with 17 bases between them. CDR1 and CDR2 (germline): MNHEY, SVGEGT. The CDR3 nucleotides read TGTGCCAGCAGTTACCGTTTGAGAAGTTTTTATAGCAATCAGCCCCAGCATTTT. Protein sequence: CASSYRLRSFYSNQPQHF.

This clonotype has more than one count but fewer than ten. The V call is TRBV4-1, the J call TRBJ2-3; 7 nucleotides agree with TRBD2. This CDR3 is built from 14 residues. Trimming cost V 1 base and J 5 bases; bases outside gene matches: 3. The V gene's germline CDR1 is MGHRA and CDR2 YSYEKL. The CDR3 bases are TGCGCCAGCAGCCAAGCGGGGGGATTAGATACGCAGTATTTT. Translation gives CASSQAGGLDTQYF.

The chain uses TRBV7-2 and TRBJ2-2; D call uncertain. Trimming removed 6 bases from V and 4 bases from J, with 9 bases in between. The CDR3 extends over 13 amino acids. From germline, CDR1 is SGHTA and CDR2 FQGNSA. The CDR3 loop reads CASSNLGTGELFF. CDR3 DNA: TGTGCCAGCAGTAATTTGGGCACCGGGGAGCTGTTTTTT.

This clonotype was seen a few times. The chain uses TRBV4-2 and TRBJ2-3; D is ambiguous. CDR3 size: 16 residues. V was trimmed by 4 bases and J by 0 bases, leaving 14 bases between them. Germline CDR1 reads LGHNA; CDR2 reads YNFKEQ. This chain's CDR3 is CASSLAPRGSTDTQYF. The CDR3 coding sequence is TGTGCCAGCAGCCTCGCTCCAAGAGGTAGCACAGATACGCAGTATTTT.

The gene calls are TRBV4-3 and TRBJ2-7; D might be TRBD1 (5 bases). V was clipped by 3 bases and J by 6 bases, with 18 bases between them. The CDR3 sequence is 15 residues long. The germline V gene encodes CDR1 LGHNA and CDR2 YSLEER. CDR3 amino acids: CASSHKGRPAFEQYV. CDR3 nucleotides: TGCGCCAGCAGCCACAAGGGGCGACCTGCCTTCGAGCAGTACGTC.

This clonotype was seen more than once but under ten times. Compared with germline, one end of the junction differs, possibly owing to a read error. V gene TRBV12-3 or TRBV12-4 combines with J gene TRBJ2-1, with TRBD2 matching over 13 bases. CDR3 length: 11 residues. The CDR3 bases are TGTGCCAGCAGTTTTGGGACTAGCGGGGTCTTC. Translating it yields CASSFGTSGVF.

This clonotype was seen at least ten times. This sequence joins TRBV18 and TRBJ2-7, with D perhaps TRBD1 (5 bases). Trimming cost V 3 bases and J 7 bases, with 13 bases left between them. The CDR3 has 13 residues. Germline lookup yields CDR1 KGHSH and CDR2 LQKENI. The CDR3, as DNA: TGTGCCAGCTCACCTGGGGCCCTCATGGAGCAGTACTTC. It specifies CASSPGALMEQYF.

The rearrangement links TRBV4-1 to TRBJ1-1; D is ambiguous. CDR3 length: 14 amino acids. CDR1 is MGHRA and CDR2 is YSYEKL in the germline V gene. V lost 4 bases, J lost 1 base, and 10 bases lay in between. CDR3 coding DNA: TGCGCCAGCAGCCGCTCCTCGGGGAACACTGAAGCTTTCTTT. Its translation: CASSRSSGNTEAFF.

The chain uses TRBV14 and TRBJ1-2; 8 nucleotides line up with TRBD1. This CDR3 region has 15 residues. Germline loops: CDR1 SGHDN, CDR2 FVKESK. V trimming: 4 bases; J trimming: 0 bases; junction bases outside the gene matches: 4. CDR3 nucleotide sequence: TGTGCCAGCAGCCCAGCGACAGGGGCTAACTATGGCTACACCTTC. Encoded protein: CASSPATGANYGYTF.

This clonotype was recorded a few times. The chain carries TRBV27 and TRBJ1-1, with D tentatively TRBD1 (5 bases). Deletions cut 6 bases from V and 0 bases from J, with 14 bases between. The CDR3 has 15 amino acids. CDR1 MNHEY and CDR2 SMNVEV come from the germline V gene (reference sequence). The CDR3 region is CASRGFRGMNTEAFF. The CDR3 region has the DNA TGTGCCAGCAGGGGGTTTAGGGGAATGAACACTGAAGCTTTCTTT.

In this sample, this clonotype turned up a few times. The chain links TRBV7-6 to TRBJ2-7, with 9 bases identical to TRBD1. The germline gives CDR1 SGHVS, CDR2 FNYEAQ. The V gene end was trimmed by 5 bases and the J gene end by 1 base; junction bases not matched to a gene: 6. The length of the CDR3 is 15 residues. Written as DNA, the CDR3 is TGTGCCAGCAGCCCCGGAGGACAGGGGTCCTACGAGCAGTACGTC. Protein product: CASSPGGQGSYEQYV.

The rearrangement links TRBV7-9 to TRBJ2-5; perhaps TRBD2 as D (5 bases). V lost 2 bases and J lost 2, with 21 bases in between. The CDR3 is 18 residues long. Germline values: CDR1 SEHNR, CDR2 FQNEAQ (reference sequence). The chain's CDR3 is CASSLLPRAGRRQETQYF. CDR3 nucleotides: TGTGCCAGCAGCTTACTCCCCCGGGCGGGCAGACGACAAGAGACCCAGTACTTC.

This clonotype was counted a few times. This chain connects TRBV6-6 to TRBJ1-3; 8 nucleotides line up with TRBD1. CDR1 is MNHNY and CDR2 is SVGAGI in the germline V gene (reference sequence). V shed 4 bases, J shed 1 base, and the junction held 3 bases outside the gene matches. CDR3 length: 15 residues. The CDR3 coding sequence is TGTGCCAGCAGTTTTACAGGGGGGTCTGGAAACACCATATATTTT. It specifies CASSFTGGSGNTIYF.